This TCR beta chain was observed in a study of PD-L1 blockade in urothelial cancer. TCRdb's table, derived via immunoSEQ multiplex PCR, lists solely in-frame clones and lacks some. The sample shows some 35,000 clones, approximately 34% of them seen only once. This clone was detected many times. The cohort comprised individuals with locally advanced or metastatic urothelial carcinoma. Germline V CDR1 and CDR2: SGHNT, YENEEA. Trimming took 4 bases from V and 10 from J, leaving 14 bases between them. This CDR3 has 14 amino acids. Source: tumor tissue, taken before atezolizumab (anti-PD-L1) treatment. The chain joins TRBV11-3 to TRBJ1-6; the D gene is possibly TRBD1 (5 bases). The TCR was taken from a man aged 55 to 69 with urothelial cancer. CDR3 amino acids: CASSSQGVGSPLHF. The CDR3, as DNA: TGTGCCAGCAGCTCCCAGGGTGTAGGATCACCCCTCCACTTT.